A single sample is the source of the 5 T cell receptor beta chains below, sequenced in a study of glioma-infiltrating T cells. The iRepertoire nested amplicon-rescue multiplex PCR amplified TCR alpha and beta CDR3s from RNA. A single record per CDR3 protein comes from TCRdb applying MiXCR to the multiplex PCR reads. The table includes about 130,000 distinct CDR3 sequences, around 23% detected once. Sequencing was performed on glioma tissue, nonneoplastic brain tissue, or PBMCs (not recorded which). Source of these receptors: a human donor with low-grade glioma or glioblastoma, undergoing nonglioma brain surgery, or in good health (not recorded which).

V and J are TRBV10-1 and TRBJ2-3, with 9 nucleotides matching TRBD2. Germline CDR1 is WNHNN and CDR2 is SYGVQD (reference sequence). CDR3 length equals 16 residues. V trimming: 0 bases; J trimming: 4 bases; junction bases outside the gene matches: 5. CDR3 sequence reads: CASSESRTSVADTQYF. The CDR3 DNA reads TGCGCCAGCAGTGAGTCGAGGACTAGCGTTGCAGATACGCAGTATTTT.

V gene TRBV11-3 combines with J gene TRBJ2-1; the D is unclear. In germline, CDR1 is SGHNT, CDR2 YENEEA. The CDR3 sequence is 11 residues long. V was shortened by 8 bases and J by 8 bases, with 10 bases between the two germline ends. CDR3 in DNA: TGTGCCAGCCAAGGTAGGGATGAGCAGTTCTTC. Its translation: CASQGRDEQFF.

The table lists this clonotype with a few counts. The chain recombines TRBV3-1 with TRBJ2-3; tentative D call: TRBD1 (5 bases). From germline, CDR1 is LGHDT and CDR2 YNNKEL (reference sequence). V was pared by 1 base and J by 8 bases, with 19 bases between. The CDR3 length is 16 residues. Here the CDR3 reads CASSQAFEQVLGTQYF. The CDR3 DNA is TGTGCCAGCAGCCAAGCCTTCGAACAGGTTTTAGGTACGCAGTATTTT.

This clonotype was counted at least ten times. The V and J genes are TRBV20-1 and TRBJ1-1; D not resolved. Germline V CDR1 and CDR2: DFQATT, SNEGSKA (reference sequence). The CDR3 sequence is 12 residues long. The V end lost 0 bases, the J end lost 0 bases, and 2 bases lay between the germline ends. The CDR3 reads CSARELNTEAFF. As DNA, the CDR3 is TGCAGTGCTAGAGAGTTGAACACTGAAGCTTTCTTT.

V gene TRBV20-1 combines with J gene TRBJ2-2; a possible D gene is TRBD1 (5 bases). The CDR3 spans 13 residues. The germline gives CDR1 DFQATT, CDR2 SNEGSKA (reference sequence). V gave up 3 bases and J gave up 5 bases, with 10 bases separating them. CDR3 DNA: TGCAGTGCTAGGGGCCAGGGTACCGGGGAGCTGTTTTTT. Amino acids: CSARGQGTGELFF.